The 8 T cell receptor beta chains reported below all come from one sample, sequenced in a study of T-cell reconstitution after alpha-beta-depleted transplantation in children. Construction of the TCRbeta library involved unique molecular identifiers. TCRdb analysed the PCR reads with MiXCR anew, one entry per CDR3 protein. This table has around 380,000 distinct CDR3 sequences, 11% appearing once. The material was PBMCs from the stem cell graft donor, obtained from the stem cell graft. These receptors all stem from a human donor who donated a stem cell graft to a child with acute myeloid leukemia.

This clonotype was counted a few times. This chain joins TRBV21-1 and TRBJ1-2; the D call TRBD1 from the table was never checked on the DNA. TRBV21-1 is annotated as a pseudogene. The CDR3 has 13 residues. The DNA of the CDR3 is TGTGCCAGGAGGCCCGGGACTAACTATGGCTACACCTTC. Translation gives CARRPGTNYGYTF.

The sample holds many counts of this clonotype. The chain has TRBV5-1 and TRBJ2-7; a weak D match, TRBD2 (7 bases). Looked up from germline, CDR1 is SGHRS and CDR2 is YFSETQ. Trimming shortened V by 4 bases and J by 7 bases, and 18 bases separated the two germline ends. The CDR3 totals 14 residues. The CDR3: CASSGGASSLEQYF. CDR3 sequence (DNA): TGCGCCAGCAGCGGGGGGGCTAGCAGCTTGGAGCAGTACTTC.

In this sample, this clonotype turned up a few times. The chain uses TRBV5-1 and TRBJ2-1, with TRBD2 matching over 7 bases. The CDR3 spans 14 residues. Germline V gives CDR1 SGHRS, CDR2 YFSETQ. The ends lost 3 bases at V and 8 bases at J; junction bases unmatched: 8. CDR3 in amino acids: CASSSGLVGDEQFF. In DNA form, the CDR3 reads TGCGCCAGCAGCTCAGGACTAGTCGGCGATGAGCAGTTCTTC.

In this sample, this clonotype turned up a few times. J is TRBJ2-5 and V is TRBV7-9; D not resolved. The length of the CDR3 is 12 residues. V was shortened by 7 bases and J by 4 bases, with 10 bases between the two germline ends. Per the germline V gene, CDR1 is SEHNR and CDR2 is FQNEAQ (reference sequence). CDR3 sequence: CASTNSPETQYF. CDR3 DNA sequence: TGTGCCAGCACCAACAGCCCAGAGACCCAGTACTTC.

Many counts were recorded for this clonotype. The chain couples TRBV7-3 to TRBJ2-5; 10 bases agree with TRBD2. J gave up 2 bases and V 2 bases, and 2 bases lay outside the gene matches. The CDR3 consists of 15 residues. CDR1 and CDR2 (germline): SGHTA, FQGTGA. The CDR3 loop reads CASSLLAGVQETQYF. For the CDR3, the DNA is TGTGCCAGCAGCTTACTAGCGGGGGTACAAGAGACCCAGTACTTC.

This clonotype showed up many times. The chain has TRBV20-1 and TRBJ2-3; 13 nucleotides line up with TRBD2. V lost 6 bases, J lost 4 bases, and 7 bases stayed unmatched. This CDR3 comprises 15 residues. CDR1 and CDR2 from the germline V gene are DFQATT and SNEGSKA (reference sequence). CDR3 nucleotide sequence: TGCAGTGCCCCCGGACTAGCGGGAGTGGCAGATACGCAGTATTTT. This encodes CSAPGLAGVADTQYF.

At least ten counts were recorded for this clonotype. The chain couples TRBV12-3 or TRBV12-4 to TRBJ1-5, with TRBD1 matching 9 bases. The V and J ends lost 5 bases and 2 bases, in that order; junction bases with no gene match: 7. CDR3 length: 16 amino acids. In DNA, the CDR3 is TGTGCCAGCAGTCTCACCTGGGACAGGGGCAATCAGCCCCAGCATTTT. The encoded protein is CASSLTWDRGNQPQHF.

This chain connects TRBV9 to TRBJ2-1; maybe TRBD2 (5 bases). From germline, CDR1 is SGDLS and CDR2 YYNGEE. Between the trimmed V and J ends, which lost 3 bases and 10 bases, there was a span of 14 bases. The CDR3 is 13 amino acids. CDR3 sequence reads: CASSGGRFLEQFF. The CDR3 DNA is TGTGCCAGCAGCGGTGGGAGATTCTTGGAGCAGTTCTTC.